Listed here is a single T cell receptor (beta chain). This clone was seen once. Its antigen is still unknown. Within one base of it there is no much larger clone, and no base qualities were kept. The source of the sample is a study of CD8+ T cells in alopecia areata (dated by TCRdb to between 2018 and 2020). With regard to the full study: The treated patients, all with moderate-to-severe alopecia areata, were enrolled in an open-label pilot trial of oral tofacitinib given at 5 to 10 mg twice daily. In treated patients, disease severity was measured using the SALT score, which gives the percentage of scalp surface area affected. Scalp clonality was compared across normal scalp (n=4), patchy alopecia areata scalp (n=8), and alopecia totalis/universalis scalp (n=8). Patients on tofacitinib were biopsied at baseline and after 4 and 24 weeks of treatment, and several of the patients also had a later scalp biopsy. The study used high-throughput TCRbeta sequencing to examine T cell clonal expansion in alopecia areata, in both the C3H/HeJ mouse model and human patients. Patients received tofacitinib for 6 to 18 months and were then followed off drug for 6 months to check for delayed response and recurrence. RNA came from the PAXgene miRNA kit for fixed scalp, the miRNeasy kit for PBMCs, and the RNeasy kit for mouse skin. TCRbeta CDR3 regions were amplified by immunoSEQ multiplex PCR with 35 Vbeta forward and 13 Jbeta reverse primers. Human TCRbeta sequencing covered scalp tissue and sorted CD4+ and CD8+ peripheral blood T cells from patchy and totalis/universalis alopecia areata patients and healthy controls.

Receptors were amplified or captured by the immunoSEQ multiplex PCR assay. For TCR sequencing, RNA was extracted from every sample and reverse transcribed into cDNA to serve as template. First-strand cDNA was synthesized using SuperScript III with a 2:1 mix of oligo-dT and random hexamers. A synthetic immune receptor repertoire was used to gauge amplification bias, and whatever bias remained was removed computationally. Regarding the original processing steps: Raw reads were preprocessed to remove errors, and CDR3 was defined by IMGT conventions from the conserved cysteine to phenylalanine. Clonality was computed by normalizing Shannon entropy by log2 of the number of productive unique TCRs and subtracting the result from 1. Whether each scalp clone was CD4 or CD8 was inferred by checking scalp TCRbeta sequences against the CD4 and CD8 repertoires from sorted blood. TCRdb took over this immuneACCESS table, retaining in-frame rearrangements with V and J assigned. Such tables are incomplete; in checked studies, under half of the missing clones stem from an unresolved V gene, and the remainder is unexplained. D and trimming come from the DNA, and the V and J calls and clone size come from that table. A total of around 86,000 clones appear in this sample, about three quarters of them only once. The ten largest clones add up to 15% to 20% of the sample.

The sample's treatment or condition label, in plain terms: oral pan-JAK inhibitor, 5-10 mg twice daily. Lesional scalp punch biopsies and peripheral blood were collected from alopecia areata patients. PBMCs were isolated by density centrifugation and stained for CD3, CD4 and CD8, and CD4+ and CD8+ T cells were sorted on a FACSAria. General conclusions and limits of the study: Compared with mice, TCR sequences shared between patients were less clear, possibly partly because of HLA diversity across the patient population. Tofacitinib significantly decreased scalp clonality and the number of expanded CD8+ clones among the top 100 scalp clones. Resident alphabeta T cells in normal human skin are also sequenced, complicating scalp TCR repertoire analysis, unlike mouse skin dominated by gammadelta T cells. Because the treated cohort was small and included a single nonresponder, larger studies are needed to assess links between baseline CD8+ expansion and response. During tofacitinib treatment, many expanded lesional clones remained in scalp and blood, and this persistence may partly explain relapse after treatment is stopped. Compared with normal scalp, lesional scalp, particularly in alopecia totalis/universalis, had higher clonality and more expanded CD8+ clones, which suggests antigenic drive.

The sequences come from CD8+ T cells sorted from blood, collected at approximately week 42, from a patient treated with tofacitinib. The TCR sequence derives from a human donor with alopecia areata.

The DNA reads as follows: TGTGCCAGCAGCTTAACTGGGGCCTACGAGCAGTACTTC. Translated, this is CASSLTGAYEQYF. The rearrangement joined TRBV11-2 to TRBJ2-7; a confident D gene designation cannot be given. The CDR3 runs 13 amino acids, cysteine and phenylalanine included. Only the CDR3 DNA is retained, 39 bases long and in frame from the first base. CDR1 SGHAT and CDR2 FQNNGV were looked up in the germline V gene. The junction carries 7 bases between V and J, which are trimmed by 2 bases and 2 bases respectively.